The 25 T cell receptor beta chains listed next were all sequenced from one sample in a study of cytomegalovirus exposure and HLA in healthy donors. Primers: 60 Vbeta forward and 13 Jbeta reverse. The assay was immunoSEQ multiplex PCR, and TCRdb's table has in-frame clones only and misses some. The sample holds 150,000 to 200,000 clones; about four fifths are singletons and the top ten take approximately 5%. Sequencing input: PBMCs. Receptor source: a woman younger than 30 in good health and CMV-seropositive.

The chain couples TRBV29-1 to TRBJ2-3; the match to TRBD2 covers 15 bases. The CDR3 is 17 amino acids. Trimming took 6 bases from V and 0 from J; bases not matched to a gene: 7. Germline V gene data show CDR1 as SQVTM and CDR2 as ANQGSEA. Here the CDR3 reads CSVEPGLAGGSTDTQYF. The CDR3 DNA reads as TGCAGCGTCGAACCGGGACTAGCGGGGGGAAGCACAGATACGCAGTATTTT.

V gene TRBV9 combines with J gene TRBJ1-1; tentatively, D is TRBD1 (5 bases). Germline assignment: CDR1 SGDLS and CDR2 YYNGEE. Between the trimmed V and J ends, which lost 4 bases and 3 bases, there was a span of 16 bases. The CDR3 totals 15 residues. The CDR3 DNA reads as TGTGCCAGCAGCCCCGGGCCGACAGTCCACACTGAAGCTTTCTTT. It translates to CASSPGPTVHTEAFF.

This rearrangement joins TRBV5-6 to TRBJ1-2, with D possibly being TRBD1 (6 bases). This CDR3 is 14 amino acids long. In germline, CDR1 is SGHDT, CDR2 YYEEEE. Trimming removed 3 bases at V and 6 bases at J, with 15 bases between. The CDR3 DNA reads TGTGCCAGCAGCTGGGAGGGGGGGCCTGATGGCTACACCTTC. It encodes CASSWEGGPDGYTF.

The chain employs TRBV5-6 and TRBJ2-5; D may be TRBD1 (6 bases). V shed 5 bases and J shed 1 base, with 21 bases lying between them. The germline V gene encodes CDR1 SGHDT and CDR2 YYEEEE. The CDR3 consists of 17 residues. The CDR3 DNA reads TGTGCCAGCAGTCACGGATTAGGACAGAACCTCCAAGAGACCCAGTACTTC. Its translation: CASSHGLGQNLQETQYF. Combining the CDR3 with reference TRBV5-6 and TRBJ2-5 gives the whole variable domain DAGVTQSPTHLIKTRGQQVTLRCSPKSGHDTVSWYQQALGQGPQFIFQYYEEEERQRGNFPDRFSGHQFPNYSSELNVNALLLGDSALYLCASSHGLGQNLQETQYFGPGTRLLVL.

The chain combines TRBV9 with TRBJ1-6, with 7 bases lining up with TRBD1. Germline V gene data show CDR1 as SGDLS and CDR2 as YYNGEE. The CDR3 totals 15 residues. The junction had 5 bases not matched to a gene; V was cut back by 2 bases and J by 6 bases. CDR3 DNA sequence: TGTGCCAGCAGCGTGGAACAGGGGCTTAATTCACCCCTCCACTTT. It is translated as CASSVEQGLNSPLHF.

The chain recombines TRBV18 with TRBJ1-2; D is possibly TRBD1 (6 bases). Trimming cost V 2 bases and J 0 bases, with 13 bases left between them. CDR1 and CDR2 (germline): KGHSH, LQKENI. This CDR3 spans 16 amino acids. CDR3 DNA: TGTGCCAGCTCACCAGTCAGGGGTATCACTAACTATGGCTACACCTTC. As protein: CASSPVRGITNYGYTF. Filled out from reference TRBV18 and TRBJ1-2, the complete variable domain reads NAGVMQNPRHLVRRRGQEARLRCSPMKGHSHVYWYRQLPEEGLKFMVYLQKENIIDESGMPKERFSAEFPKEGPSILRIQQVVRGDSAAYFCASSPVRGITNYGYTFGSGTRLTVV.

The chain links TRBV5-1 to TRBJ2-1, with 8 bases fitting TRBD2. Germline-derived CDR1 and CDR2 are SGHRS and YFSETQ. V lost 3 bases, J lost 5 bases, and 7 bases stayed unmatched. The CDR3 length is 15 residues. CDR3 DNA: TGCGCCAGCAGCTCGGGGGGGGGCCCAAACAATGAGCAGTTCTTC. Encoded protein: CASSSGGGPNNEQFF.

The CDR3 bases are TGTGCCAGCAGTGAATTCACTGAGGTTTCACCCCTCCACTTT. Translating it yields CASSEFTEVSPLHF. This chain uses TRBV25-1 with TRBJ1-6; D not certain. The ends were cut back, 1 base at V and 9 bases at J, with 10 bases in the middle. The CDR3 is made up of 14 amino acids. CDR1 and CDR2 (germline): MGHDK, SYGVNS.

The chain combines TRBV30 with TRBJ1-6; D is possibly TRBD1 (5 bases). The CDR3 contains 15 residues. Germline V gives CDR1 GTSNPN, CDR2 SVGIG (reference sequence). Trimming left V 0 bases short and J 9 bases short, with 15 bases between. The CDR3 DNA reads as TGTGCCTGGAGTGTACTTTCAGGGAGGGGTTCACCCCTCCACTTT. Residues: CAWSVLSGRGSPLHF. The whole variable domain, filled in from reference TRBV30 and TRBJ1-6, reads SQTIHQWPATLVQPVGSPLSLECTVEGTSNPNLYWYRQAAGRGLQLLFYSVGIGQISSEVPQNLSASRPQDRQFILSSKKLLLSDSGFYLCAWSVLSGRGSPLHFGNGTRLTVT.

This chain's CDR3 is CASSQPEGGPLHF. The CDR3 nucleotides read TGTGCCAGCAGCCAACCTGAGGGAGGACCCCTCCACTTT. The chain combines TRBV2 with TRBJ1-6; no clear D. The CDR3 is 13 amino acids. Trimming stripped 6 bases from V and 12 bases from J, with 15 bases between. Germline V gene data show CDR1 as SNHLY and CDR2 as FYNNEI.

The V and J genes are TRBV11-2 and TRBJ2-2; 9 nucleotides align to TRBD2. Germline V gives CDR1 SGHAT, CDR2 FQNNGV. V shed 5 bases and J 0 bases; nucleotides not matched to a gene: 4. The length of the CDR3 is 16 residues. CDR3 protein: CASSLLAGTNTGELFF. The DNA for the CDR3 is TGTGCCAGCAGCCTACTAGCGGGCACGAACACCGGGGAGCTGTTTTTT.

This sequence joins TRBV7-2 and TRBJ2-7, with 10 bases that match TRBD2. CDR1 and CDR2 (germline): SGHTA, FQGNSA. The ends lost 3 bases at V and 3 bases at J; junction bases unmatched: 2. CDR3 length: 14 amino acids. CDR3 sequence: CASSFSGGGYEQYF. CDR3 coding DNA: TGTGCCAGCAGCTTCAGCGGGGGGGGCTACGAGCAGTACTTC.

The V gene is TRBV5-1, the J gene TRBJ1-1, with 7 bases that match TRBD1. The CDR3 contains 14 residues. Germline V gene data show CDR1 as SGHRS and CDR2 as YFSETQ. The junction had 4 bases not matched to a gene; V was cut back by 4 bases and J by 1 base. The CDR3 sequence: CASSLGTANTEAFF. CDR3 nucleotides: TGCGCCAGCAGCCTGGGGACAGCGAACACTGAAGCTTTCTTT.

A single count supports this clone. The V call is TRBV7-8, the J call TRBJ1-1; the D gene is possibly TRBD1 (6 bases). Per the germline V gene, CDR1 is SGHVS and CDR2 is FQNEAQ. The V gene lost 5 bases and the J gene lost 4 bases, with 14 bases spanning the gap. CDR3 length equals 14 residues. The CDR3 loop reads CASSPLDRTTEAFF. CDR3 DNA: TGTGCCAGCAGCCCCTTGGACAGAACCACTGAAGCTTTCTTT.

The V gene is TRBV25-1, the J gene TRBJ2-7; TRBD1 matches 7 bases. CDR3 length equals 16 residues. CDR1 is MGHDK and CDR2 is SYGVNS in the germline V gene. The junction had 11 bases not matched to a gene; V was cut back by 6 bases and J by 0 bases. CDR3 nucleotide sequence: TGTGCCAGCAGGGGGTCCCATGGGACAGACTCCTACGAGCAGTACTTC. This translates into CASRGSHGTDSYEQYF.

The rearrangement joins TRBV13 to TRBJ2-7; 10 bases line up with TRBD2. The CDR3 runs 17 residues. After removal of 3 bases from V and 4 bases from J, the junction contained 12 bases not matched to a gene. The V gene's germline CDR1 is PRHDT and CDR2 FYEKMQ (reference sequence). The CDR3 bases are TGTGCCAGCAGCTTGGGGGGTAGCGGGGGGACTCCATACGAGCAGTACTTC. Translation gives CASSLGGSGGTPYEQYF.

This chain joins TRBV14 and TRBJ1-5; D uncertain. This CDR3 spans 16 amino acids. Trimming took 1 base from V and 4 from J, leaving 14 bases between them. Germline assignment: CDR1 SGHDN and CDR2 FVKESK. The CDR3 DNA sequence: TGTGCCAGCAGCCAAGTTAAGAGGAGACCTAATCAGCCCCAGCATTTT. Translation gives CASSQVKRRPNQPQHF.

The V gene is TRBV11-2, the J gene TRBJ2-1; 9 nucleotides align to TRBD2. This CDR3 region has 16 residues. Losses at the gene ends were 2 bases for V and 9 bases for J; bases not matched to a gene: 11. The germline gives CDR1 SGHAT, CDR2 FQNNGV. CDR3 coding DNA: TGTGCCAGCAGCTTAAACAGCGGGGGGACGAGAGGTGAGCAGTTCTTC. It specifies CASSLNSGGTRGEQFF. The full variable domain, completed using reference TRBV11-2 and TRBJ2-1, is EAGVAQSPRYKIIEKRQSVAFWCNPISGHATLYWYQQILGQGPKLLIQFQNNGVVDDSQLPKDRFSAERLKGVDSTLKIQPAKLEDSAVYLCASSLNSGGTRGEQFFGPGTRLTVL.

The CDR3 loop is CASTAGLLDEQYF. The DNA for the CDR3 is TGTGCCAGTACGGCGGGGTTGCTCGACGAGCAGTACTTC. J is TRBJ2-7 and V is TRBV19, with D possibly TRBD2 on 6 matching bases. The CDR3 consists of 13 residues. Trimming stripped 7 bases from V and 5 bases from J, with 15 bases between. Looked up from germline, CDR1 is LNHDA and CDR2 is SQIVND (reference sequence). Combining the CDR3 with reference TRBV19 and TRBJ2-7 gives the whole variable domain DGGITQSPKYLFRKEGQNVTLSCEQNLNHDAMYWYRQDPGQGLRLIYYSQIVNDFQKGDIAEGYSVSREKKESFPLTVTSAQKNPTAFYLCASTAGLLDEQYFGPGTRLTVT.

J is TRBJ2-7 and V is TRBV5-4; no reliable D call. This CDR3 is 14 amino acids long. CDR1 is SGHNT, CDR2 YYREEE, per germline (reference sequence). Trimming pared 0 bases from V and 5 bases from J, leaving 12 bases between. CDR3 region: CASSLDQPVDEQYF. The CDR3 DNA sequence: TGTGCCAGCAGCTTGGATCAACCGGTCGACGAGCAGTACTTC.

This clone was seen a single time. V and J are TRBV5-8 and TRBJ2-7, with 7 bases lining up with TRBD1. Unmatched junction bases numbered 8, after V lost 3 bases and J lost 2 bases. Germline CDR1 and CDR2: SGHTS and YDEGEE. This CDR3 spans 15 amino acids. CDR3 DNA: TGTGCCAGCAGCTACCGGCAGACAGGGCCCTACGAGCAGTACTTC. It encodes CASSYRQTGPYEQYF. Based on the CDR3 plus reference TRBV5-8 and TRBJ2-7, the full variable domain is EAGVTQSPTHLIKTRGQQATLRCSPISGHTSVYWYQQALGLGLQFLLWYDEGEERNRGNFPPRFSGRQFPNYSSELNVNALELEDSALYLCASSYRQTGPYEQYFGPGTRLTVT.

CDR3 DNA sequence: TGTGCCAGCAGTTTAGCGGGGGGCACTGAAGCTTTCTTT. Its translation is CASSLAGGTEAFF. The chain combines TRBV27 with TRBJ1-1; perhaps TRBD1 as D (5 bases). Trimming left V 2 bases short and J 4 bases short, with 8 bases between. CDR1 and CDR2 from the germline V gene are MNHEY and SMNVEV (reference sequence). The CDR3 runs to 13 residues.

The chain joins TRBV29-1 to TRBJ1-2; weak D call: TRBD1 (6 bases). There are 14 residues in the CDR3. The ends were cut back, 1 base at V and 4 bases at J, with 13 bases in the middle. In germline, CDR1 is SQVTM, CDR2 ANQGSEA. The CDR3 is CSVEGNGTLYGYTF. The CDR3 region has the DNA TGCAGCGTTGAAGGAAACGGGACACTCTATGGCTACACCTTC.

The chain recombines TRBV21-1 with TRBJ2-1; the table's D call, TRBD2, has no DNA check behind it. TRBV21-1 is shown as a pseudogene. The CDR3 totals 15 residues. The CDR3 sequence is CASSAFGGGCNEQFF. For the CDR3, the DNA is TGTGCCAGCAGCGCCTTCGGTGGGGGGTGTAATGAGCAGTTCTTC.

The chain has TRBV6-6 and TRBJ1-1, with D unclear. CDR3 length: 12 amino acids. Looked up from germline, CDR1 is MNHNY and CDR2 is SVGAGI (reference sequence). V was clipped by 2 bases and J by 7 bases, with 8 bases between them. The CDR3 loop reads CASSYIGDEAFF. CDR3 bases: TGTGCCAGCAGTTACATAGGAGATGAAGCTTTCTTT.